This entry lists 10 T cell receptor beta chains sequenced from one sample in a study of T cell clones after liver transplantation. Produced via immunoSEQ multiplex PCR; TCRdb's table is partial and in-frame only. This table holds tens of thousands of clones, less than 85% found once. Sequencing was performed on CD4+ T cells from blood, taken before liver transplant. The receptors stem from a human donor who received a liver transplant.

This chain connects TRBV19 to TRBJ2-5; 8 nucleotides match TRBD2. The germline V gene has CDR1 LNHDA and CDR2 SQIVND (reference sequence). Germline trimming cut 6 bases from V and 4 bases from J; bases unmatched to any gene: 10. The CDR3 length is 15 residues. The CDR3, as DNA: TGTGCCAGTAGCCCGGGGGGGCGAATAGGAGAGACCCAGTACTTC. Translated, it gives CASSPGGRIGETQYF.

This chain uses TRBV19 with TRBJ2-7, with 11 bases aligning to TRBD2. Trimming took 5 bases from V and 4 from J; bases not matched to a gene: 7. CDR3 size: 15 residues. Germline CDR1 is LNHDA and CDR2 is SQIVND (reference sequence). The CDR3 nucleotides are TGTGCCAGTAGTCTACTAGCGGGAGAGATGTACGAGCAGTACTTC. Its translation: CASSLLAGEMYEQYF.

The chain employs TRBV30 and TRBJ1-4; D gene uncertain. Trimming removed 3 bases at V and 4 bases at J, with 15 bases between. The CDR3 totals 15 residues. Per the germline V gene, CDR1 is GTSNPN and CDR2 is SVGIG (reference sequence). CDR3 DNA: TGTGCCTGGAGCAGAGAGAACAGTATTAATGAAAAACTGTTTTTT. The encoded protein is CAWSRENSINEKLFF. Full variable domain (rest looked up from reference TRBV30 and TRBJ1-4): SQTIHQWPATLVQPVGSPLSLECTVEGTSNPNLYWYRQAAGRGLQLLFYSVGIGQISSEVPQNLSASRPQDRQFILSSKKLLLSDSGFYLCAWSRENSINEKLFFGSGTQLSVL.

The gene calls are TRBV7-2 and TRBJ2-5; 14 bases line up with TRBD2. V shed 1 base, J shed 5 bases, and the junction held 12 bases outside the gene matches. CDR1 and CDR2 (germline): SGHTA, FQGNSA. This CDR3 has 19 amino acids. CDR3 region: CASSLGLAGGLTYGETQYF. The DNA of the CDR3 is TGTGCCAGCAGCTTAGGACTAGCGGGGGGGCTTACGTATGGCGAGACCCAGTACTTC.

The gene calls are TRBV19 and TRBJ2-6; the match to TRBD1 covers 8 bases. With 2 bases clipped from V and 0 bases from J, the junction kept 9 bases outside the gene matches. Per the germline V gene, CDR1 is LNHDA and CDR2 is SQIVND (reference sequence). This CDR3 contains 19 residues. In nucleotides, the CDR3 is TGTGCCAGTAGTATACCCCGACAGGGGTTCCCCTCTGGGGCCAACGTCCTGACTTTC. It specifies CASSIPRQGFPSGANVLTF.

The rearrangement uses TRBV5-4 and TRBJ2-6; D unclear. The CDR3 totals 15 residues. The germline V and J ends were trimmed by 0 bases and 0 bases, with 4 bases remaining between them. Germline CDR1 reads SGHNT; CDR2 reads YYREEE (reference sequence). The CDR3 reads CASSLDPSGANVLTF. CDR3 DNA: TGTGCCAGCAGCTTGGACCCCTCTGGGGCCAACGTCCTGACTTTC.

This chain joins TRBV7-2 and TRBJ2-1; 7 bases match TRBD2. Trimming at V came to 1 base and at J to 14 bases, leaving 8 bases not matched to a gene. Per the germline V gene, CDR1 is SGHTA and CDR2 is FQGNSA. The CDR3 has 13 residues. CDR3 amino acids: CASSLEIGLDEFF. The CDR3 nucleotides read TGTGCCAGCAGCTTAGAAATTGGACTAGACGAGTTCTTC. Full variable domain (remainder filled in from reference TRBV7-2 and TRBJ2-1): GAGVSQSPSNKVTEKGKDVELRCDPISGHTALYWYRQSLGQGLEFLIYFQGNSAPDKSGLPSDRFSAERTGGSVSTLTIQRTQQEDSAVYLCASSLEIGLDEFFGPGTRLTVL.

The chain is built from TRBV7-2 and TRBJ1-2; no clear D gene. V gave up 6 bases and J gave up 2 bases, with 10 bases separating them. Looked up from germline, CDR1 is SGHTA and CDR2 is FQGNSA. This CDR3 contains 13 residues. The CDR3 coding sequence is TGTGCCAGCAGGTGGTCGGGGAACTATGGCTACACCTTC. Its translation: CASRWSGNYGYTF.

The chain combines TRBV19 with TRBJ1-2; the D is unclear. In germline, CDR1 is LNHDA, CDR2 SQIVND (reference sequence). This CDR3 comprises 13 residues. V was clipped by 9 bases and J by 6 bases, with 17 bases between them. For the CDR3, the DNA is TGTGCCAGCCAACCGACTCTGCTAGATGGCTACACCTTC. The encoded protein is CASQPTLLDGYTF.

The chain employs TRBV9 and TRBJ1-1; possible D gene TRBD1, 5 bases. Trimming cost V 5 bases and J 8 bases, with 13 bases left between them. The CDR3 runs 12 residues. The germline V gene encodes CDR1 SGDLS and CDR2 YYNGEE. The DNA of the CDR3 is TGTGCCAGCAGGGACACTCGGGGGGAAGCTTTCTTT. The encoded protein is CASRDTRGEAFF.